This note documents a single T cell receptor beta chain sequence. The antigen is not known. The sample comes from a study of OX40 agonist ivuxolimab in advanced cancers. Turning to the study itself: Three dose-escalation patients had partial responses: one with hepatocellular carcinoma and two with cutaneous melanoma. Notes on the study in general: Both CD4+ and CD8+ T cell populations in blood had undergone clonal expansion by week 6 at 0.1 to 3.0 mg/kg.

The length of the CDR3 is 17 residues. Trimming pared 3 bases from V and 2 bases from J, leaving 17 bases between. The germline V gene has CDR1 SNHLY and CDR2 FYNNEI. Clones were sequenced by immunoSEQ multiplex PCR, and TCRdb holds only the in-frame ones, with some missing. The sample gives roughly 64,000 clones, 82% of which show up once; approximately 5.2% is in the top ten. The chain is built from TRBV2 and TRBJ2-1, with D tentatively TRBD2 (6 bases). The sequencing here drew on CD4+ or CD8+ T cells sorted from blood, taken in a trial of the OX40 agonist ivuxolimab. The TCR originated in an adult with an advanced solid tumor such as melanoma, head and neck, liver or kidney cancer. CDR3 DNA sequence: TGTGCCAGCAGTGATAGGGCCTACGGGAGAACCTACAATGAGCAGTTCTTC. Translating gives CASSDRAYGRTYNEQFF. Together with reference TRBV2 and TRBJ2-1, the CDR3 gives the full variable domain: EPEVTQTPSHQVTQMGQEVILRCVPISNHLYFYWYRQILGQKVEFLVSFYNNEISEKSEIFDDQFSVERPDGSNFTLKIRSTKLEDSAMYFCASSDRAYGRTYNEQFFGPGTRLTVL.